What follows are 25 T cell receptor beta chains derived from one specimen sequenced in a study of CD4+ T cells in melanoma. Measured with immunoSEQ multiplex PCR; TCRdb has only the in-frame clones, and not every one. The repertoire holds about 50,000 clones, with 89% as singletons. The material sequenced was peripheral blood. The source is a human donor with melanoma.

This clone was seen a single time. A junction end diverges from the germline sequence, so it may reflect a read error. The gene calls are TRBV14 and TRBJ2-5, with D possibly being TRBD2 (5 bases). The length of the CDR3 is 12 residues. The germline CDR1 and CDR2 sequences are SGHDN and FVKESK. The CDR3 DNA reads as TGTGCCAGCAGCCAAGATAGACGAGGACTGGACTTC. Encoded protein: CASSQDRRGLDF.

The J gene is TRBJ2-1, the V gene TRBV2, with 8 bases lining up with TRBD2. CDR3 length equals 14 residues. V trimming: 7 bases; J trimming: 7 bases; junction bases outside the gene matches: 9. From germline, CDR1 is SNHLY and CDR2 FYNNEI. The CDR3 bases are TGTGCCAGCACCCTCTACCGGGGGGGGAATGAGCAGTTCTTC. It encodes CASTLYRGGNEQFF.

The V and J genes are TRBV7-9 and TRBJ2-7; D may be TRBD2 (5 bases). Looked up from germline, CDR1 is SEHNR and CDR2 is FQNEAQ (reference sequence). V was pared by 4 bases and J by 6 bases, with 13 bases between. The CDR3 covers 13 residues. CDR3 in DNA: TGTGCCAGCAGCTCAAAAGAGGGCGGCGAGCAGTACTTC. Its protein is CASSSKEGGEQYF.

In its sample, this clone was seen once. V is TRBV18 and J is TRBJ1-5, with 9 bases fitting TRBD1. The germline V gene has CDR1 KGHSH and CDR2 LQKENI. With V trimmed by 3 bases and J by 5 bases, 2 bases remained unmatched. The length of the CDR3 is 14 residues. CDR3 nucleotides: TGTGCCAGCTCACCGGGACAGGGCTATCAGCCCCAGCATTTT. Translating gives CASSPGQGYQPQHF.

The J gene is TRBJ1-4, the V gene TRBV6-1; perhaps TRBD1 as D (6 bases). Trimming removed 4 bases from V and 3 bases from J, with 15 bases in between. The CDR3 has 16 residues. The V gene's germline CDR1 is MNHNS and CDR2 SASEGT. CDR3 DNA sequence: TGTGCCAGCAGTGCAGGGGAAGGAAGGGCTAATGAAAAACTGTTTTTT. Its translation: CASSAGEGRANEKLFF.

The chain has TRBV6-5 and TRBJ2-2; 8 bases align to TRBD1. V shed 6 bases and J 4 bases; nucleotides not matched to a gene: 7. Germline loops: CDR1 MNHEY, CDR2 SVGAGI. The CDR3 covers 15 residues. Here the CDR3 DNA reads TGTGCCAGCAGGGGGGACAGGACAATCACCGGGGAGCTGTTTTTT. Translating it yields CASRGDRTITGELFF.

V is TRBV4-2 and J is TRBJ1-1; TRBD1 aligns across 7 bases. V was pared by 3 bases and J by 1 base, with 5 bases of the junction left unmatched. The germline V gene has CDR1 LGHNA and CDR2 YNFKEQ. This CDR3 is built from 15 residues. CDR3 residues: CASSHAGGQNTEAFF. CDR3 bases: TGTGCCAGCAGCCACGCAGGGGGGCAGAACACTGAAGCTTTCTTT.

The V gene is TRBV28, the J gene TRBJ2-1; 8 bases align to TRBD1. Germline CDR1 MDHEN, CDR2 SYDVKM. Trimming took 6 bases from V and 4 from J; bases not matched to a gene: 5. CDR3 length: 14 amino acids. The CDR3 coding sequence is TGTGCCAGCAGGCAAGGACAGGGTTACAATGAGCAGTTCTTC. This translates into CASRQGQGYNEQFF.

This chain links TRBV10-3 with TRBJ2-5; D uncertain. The DNA matches TRBJ2-7 better at its end, which makes the J call doubtful. CDR1 is ENHRY and CDR2 is SYGVKD in the germline V gene. The CDR3 sequence is 13 residues long. This CDR3 is CAISDLNSYEQYF. For the CDR3, the DNA is TGTGCCATCAGTGACTTAAACTCCTACGAGCAGTACTTC.

The chain links TRBV28 to TRBJ2-7; maybe TRBD1 (6 bases). Trimming took off 6 bases at V and 2 bases at J, with 17 bases between the two ends. This CDR3 is built from 15 residues. Germline loops: CDR1 MDHEN, CDR2 SYDVKM. The CDR3 DNA sequence: TGTGCCAGCAGCTTCACAGGGATTATCCCCTACGAGCAGTACTTC. Translated, it gives CASSFTGIIPYEQYF.

This chain connects TRBV5-5 to TRBJ1-5; D unresolved. CDR3 length: 13 residues. Germline assignment: CDR1 SGHKS and CDR2 YYEKEE (reference sequence). V shed 0 bases and J shed 7 bases, with 8 bases lying between them. The CDR3 protein is CASSLASGQPQHF. The CDR3 DNA is TGTGCCAGCAGCTTGGCATCTGGCCAGCCCCAGCATTTT.

The V and J genes are TRBV30 and TRBJ2-3; 8 positions agree with TRBD2. The CDR3 runs 15 residues. Trimming cost V 3 bases and J 2 bases; bases outside gene matches: 7. Germline lookup yields CDR1 GTSNPN and CDR2 SVGIG (reference sequence). The chain's CDR3 is CAWRGWRGVTDTQYF. In DNA, the CDR3 is TGTGCCTGGAGGGGATGGCGGGGGGTCACAGATACGCAGTATTTT.

The chain joins TRBV4-1 to TRBJ1-2; unclear D gene. CDR3 length: 14 amino acids. With 4 bases removed from V and 0 bases from J, the gap between germline ends came to 9 bases. Germline V gene data show CDR1 as MGHRA and CDR2 as YSYEKL. As DNA, the CDR3 is TGCGCCAGCAGCCCCGGACGGCCTAACTATGGCTACACCTTC. It encodes CASSPGRPNYGYTF.

The chain combines TRBV5-6 with TRBJ1-4, with D maybe TRBD1 (5 bases). The CDR3 runs 15 residues. Per germline, CDR1 SGHDT and CDR2 YYEEEE. V gave up 0 bases and J gave up 7 bases, with 13 bases separating them. The CDR3: CASSLALGLTEKLFF. The CDR3 DNA reads as TGTGCCAGCAGCTTGGCCCTGGGGCTCACTGAAAAACTGTTTTTT.

V gene TRBV6-5 combines with J gene TRBJ1-1, with D unclear. Deletions cut 2 bases from V and 4 bases from J, with 8 bases between. Germline V gene data show CDR1 as MNHEY and CDR2 as SVGAGI. The CDR3 contains 13 residues. Here the CDR3 reads CASSYTRGTEAFF. DNA of the CDR3: TGTGCCAGCAGTTACACCCGGGGCACTGAAGCTTTCTTT.

The gene calls are TRBV19 and TRBJ2-7; 7 nucleotides align to TRBD1. V shed 1 base and J 3 bases; nucleotides not matched to a gene: 6. CDR3 length equals 15 residues. Germline CDR1 LNHDA, CDR2 SQIVND (reference sequence). The CDR3 loop is CASSIAKTGIYEQYF. Here the CDR3 DNA reads TGTGCCAGTAGTATAGCTAAGACAGGGATCTACGAGCAGTACTTC.

Here the CDR3 reads CASSPLQGGSYGYTF. Here the CDR3 DNA reads TGTGCCAGCAGCCCGCTCCAGGGCGGGAGCTATGGCTACACCTTC. The rearrangement uses TRBV4-2 and TRBJ1-2; a possible D gene is TRBD1 (5 bases). Germline CDR1 and CDR2: LGHNA and YNFKEQ. The CDR3 is 15 amino acids. Trimming removed 4 bases from V and 4 bases from J, with 16 bases in between.

V is TRBV4-3 and J is TRBJ2-7; D is ambiguous. Trimming left V 4 bases short and J 3 bases short, with 16 bases between. The germline V gene encodes CDR1 LGHNA and CDR2 YSLEER. This CDR3 is built from 15 residues. CDR3 amino acids: CASSPGWPEYYEQYF. The CDR3, as DNA: TGCGCCAGCAGCCCCGGCTGGCCGGAATACTACGAGCAGTACTTC.

The chain couples TRBV18 to TRBJ2-6; D gene uncertain. The germline V gene encodes CDR1 KGHSH and CDR2 LQKENI. The CDR3 is 16 residues long. V was clipped by 3 bases and J by 2 bases, with 11 bases between them. CDR3 region: CASSPGSSAGANVLTF. The CDR3 DNA reads as TGTGCCAGCTCACCCGGATCCAGTGCTGGGGCCAACGTCCTGACTTTC.

This clone was detected a few times. The chain links TRBV7-8 to TRBJ2-2, with a weak D call TRBD2 (5 bases). Germline CDR1 SGHVS, CDR2 FQNEAQ. Trimming pared 1 base from V and 6 bases from J, leaving 15 bases between. This CDR3 is built from 16 residues. CDR3 DNA: TGTGCCAGCAGCTTAGACGGGATCCTAAGGTCCGGGGAGCTGTTTTTT. Translation gives CASSLDGILRSGELFF.

The chain links TRBV7-2 to TRBJ2-5; no definite D call. Germline CDR1 is SGHTA and CDR2 is FQGNSA. This CDR3 contains 12 residues. Trimming removed 1 base from V and 9 bases from J, with 9 bases in between. CDR3 bases: TGTGCCAGCAGCTTAGACTTATTGGCCCAGTACTTC. Translation gives CASSLDLLAQYF. The entire variable domain, with the rest obtained from reference TRBV7-2 and TRBJ2-5, is as follows: GAGVSQSPSNKVTEKGKDVELRCDPISGHTALYWYRQSLGQGLEFLIYFQGNSAPDKSGLPSDRFSAERTGGSVSTLTIQRTQQEDSAVYLCASSLDLLAQYFGPGTRLLVL.

Details on this clone: Other DNA sequences in the same sample also yield this CDR3. The chain recombines TRBV7-8 with TRBJ1-1, with D possibly TRBD1 on 5 matching bases. The CDR3 totals 13 residues. V was pared by 3 bases and J by 4 bases, with 9 bases between. Per the germline V gene, CDR1 is SGHVS and CDR2 is FQNEAQ. In nucleotides, the CDR3 is TGTGCCAGCAGCTTTGGGGGGAGCACTGAAGCTTTCTTT. Its translation: CASSFGGSTEAFF.

The chain joins TRBV4-1 to TRBJ1-2; maybe TRBD1 (5 bases). Germline V CDR1 and CDR2: MGHRA, YSYEKL. Trimming shortened V by 1 base and J by 4 bases, and 16 bases separated the two germline ends. This CDR3 spans 16 amino acids. CDR3 amino acids: CASSQGRGAEGYGYTF. The CDR3 nucleotides are TGCGCCAGCAGCCAAGGGCGGGGCGCAGAGGGCTATGGCTACACCTTC.

This clone was counted a few times. The CDR3: CASSMRGQGQPQHF. Here the CDR3 DNA reads TGTGCCAGCAGCATGCGGGGACAGGGGCAGCCCCAGCATTTT. The chain carries TRBV27 and TRBJ1-5, with 10 bases identical to TRBD1. The CDR3 covers 14 residues. The V segment lost 6 bases and the J segment 7 bases; nucleotides outside the gene matches: 6. Germline values: CDR1 MNHEY, CDR2 SMNVEV (reference sequence).

This clone was recorded a few times. The J gene is TRBJ2-7, the V gene TRBV7-3; maybe TRBD1 (6 bases). Deletions cut 5 bases from V and 5 bases from J, with 13 bases between. CDR1 is SGHTA, CDR2 FQGTGA, per germline. This CDR3 region has 13 residues. CDR3 sequence reads: CASSTGQFNEQYF. CDR3 sequence (DNA): TGTGCCAGCAGCACCGGACAGTTTAACGAGCAGTACTTC.